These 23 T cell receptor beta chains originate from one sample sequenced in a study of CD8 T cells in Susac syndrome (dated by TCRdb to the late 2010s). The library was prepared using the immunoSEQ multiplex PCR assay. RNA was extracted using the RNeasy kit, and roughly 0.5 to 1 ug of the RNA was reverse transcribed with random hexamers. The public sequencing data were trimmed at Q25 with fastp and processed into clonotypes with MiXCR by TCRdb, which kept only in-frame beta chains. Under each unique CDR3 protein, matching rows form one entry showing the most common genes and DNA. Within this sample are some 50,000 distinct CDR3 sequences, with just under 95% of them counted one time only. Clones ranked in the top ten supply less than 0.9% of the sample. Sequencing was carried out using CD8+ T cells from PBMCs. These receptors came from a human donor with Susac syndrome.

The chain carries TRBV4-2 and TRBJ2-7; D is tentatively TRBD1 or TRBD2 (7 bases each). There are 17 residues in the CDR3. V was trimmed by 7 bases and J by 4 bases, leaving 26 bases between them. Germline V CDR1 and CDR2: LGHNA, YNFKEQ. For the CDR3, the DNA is TGTGCCAGCACGGGGGGAGACAGGGAGGTTTGGCCTTACGAGCAGTACTTC. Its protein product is CASTGGDREVWPYEQYF.

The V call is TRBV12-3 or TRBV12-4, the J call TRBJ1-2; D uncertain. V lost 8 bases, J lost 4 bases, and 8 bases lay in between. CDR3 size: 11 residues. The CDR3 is CASHDSYGYTF. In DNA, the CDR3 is TGTGCCAGCCATGATAGCTATGGCTACACCTTC.

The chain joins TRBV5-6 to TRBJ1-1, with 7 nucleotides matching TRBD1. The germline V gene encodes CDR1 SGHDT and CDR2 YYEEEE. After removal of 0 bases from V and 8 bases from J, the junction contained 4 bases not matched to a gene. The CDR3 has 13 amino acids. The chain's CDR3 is CASSLATTGEAFF. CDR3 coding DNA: TGTGCCAGCAGCTTGGCCACGACAGGGGAAGCTTTCTTT.

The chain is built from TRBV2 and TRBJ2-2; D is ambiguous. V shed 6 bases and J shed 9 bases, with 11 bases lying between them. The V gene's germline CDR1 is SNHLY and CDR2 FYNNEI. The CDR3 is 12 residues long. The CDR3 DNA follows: TGTGCCAGCAGCTCGCCCAGCTGGGAGCTGTTTTTT. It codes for CASSSPSWELFF.

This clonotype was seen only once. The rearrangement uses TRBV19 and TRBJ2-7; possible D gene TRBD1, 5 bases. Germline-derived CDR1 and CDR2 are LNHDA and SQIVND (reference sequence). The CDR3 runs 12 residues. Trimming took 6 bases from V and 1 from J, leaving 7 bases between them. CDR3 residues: CASRDRSYEQYF. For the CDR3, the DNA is TGTGCCAGTAGAGACAGATCCTACGAGCAGTACTTC.

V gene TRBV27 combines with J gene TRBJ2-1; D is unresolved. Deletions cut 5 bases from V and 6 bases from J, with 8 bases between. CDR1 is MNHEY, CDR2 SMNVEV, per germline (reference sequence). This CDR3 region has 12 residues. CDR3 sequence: CASSIGRNEQFF. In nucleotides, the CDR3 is TGTGCCAGCAGTATCGGGCGCAATGAGCAGTTCTTC.

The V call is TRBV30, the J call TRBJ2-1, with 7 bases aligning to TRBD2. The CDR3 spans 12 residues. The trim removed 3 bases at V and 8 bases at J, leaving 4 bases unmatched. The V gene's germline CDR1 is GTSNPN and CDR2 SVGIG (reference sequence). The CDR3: CAWSLGGYEQFF. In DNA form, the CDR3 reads TGTGCCTGGAGCCTCGGGGGGTATGAGCAGTTCTTC.

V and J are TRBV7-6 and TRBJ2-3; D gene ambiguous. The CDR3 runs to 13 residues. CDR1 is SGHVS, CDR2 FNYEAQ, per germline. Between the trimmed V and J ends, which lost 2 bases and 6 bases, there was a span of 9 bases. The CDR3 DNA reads TGTGCCAGCAGCTTAAGTCGATCGGATACGCAGTATTTT. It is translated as CASSLSRSDTQYF.

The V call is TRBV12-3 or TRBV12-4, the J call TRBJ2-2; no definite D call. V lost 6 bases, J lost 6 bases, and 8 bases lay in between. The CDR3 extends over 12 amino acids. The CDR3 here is CASSLRAGELFF. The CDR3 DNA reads TGTGCCAGCAGCTTGCGCGCCGGGGAGCTGTTTTTT.

In nucleotides, the CDR3 is TGTGCCAGCAGCCAGTACTTCCCCAATGAGCAGTTCTTC. Amino acids: CASSQYFPNEQFF. This chain uses TRBV3-1 with TRBJ2-1, with no clear D. The germline V gene encodes CDR1 LGHDT and CDR2 YNNKEL (reference sequence). V gave up 3 bases and J gave up 6 bases, with 9 bases separating them. The CDR3 covers 13 residues.

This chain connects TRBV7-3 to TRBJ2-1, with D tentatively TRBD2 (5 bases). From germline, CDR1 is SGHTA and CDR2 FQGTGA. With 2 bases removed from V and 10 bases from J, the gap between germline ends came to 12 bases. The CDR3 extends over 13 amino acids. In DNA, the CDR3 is TGTGCCAGCAGCTTAGCCGTGCGGAGGGAGCAGTTCTTC. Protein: CASSLAVRREQFF.

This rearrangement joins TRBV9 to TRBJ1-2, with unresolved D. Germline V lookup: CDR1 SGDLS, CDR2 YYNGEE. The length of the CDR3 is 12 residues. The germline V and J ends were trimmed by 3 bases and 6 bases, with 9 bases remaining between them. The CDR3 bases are TGTGCCAGCAGCGCCAGGTGGAATGGCTACACCTTC. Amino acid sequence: CASSARWNGYTF.

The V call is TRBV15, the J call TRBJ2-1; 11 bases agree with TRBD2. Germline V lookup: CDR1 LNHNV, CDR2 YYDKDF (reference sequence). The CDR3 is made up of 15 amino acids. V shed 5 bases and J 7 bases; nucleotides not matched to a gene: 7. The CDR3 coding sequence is TGTGCCACCAGCCAACTAGCGGGGGCTGGTAATGAGCAGTTCTTC. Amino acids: CATSQLAGAGNEQFF. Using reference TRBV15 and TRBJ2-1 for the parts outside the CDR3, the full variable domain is DAMVIQNPRYQVTQFGKPVTLSCSQTLNHNVMYWYQQKSSQAPKLLFHYYDKDFNNEADTPDNFQSRRPNTSFCFLDIRSPGLGDTAMYLCATSQLAGAGNEQFFGPGTRLTVL.

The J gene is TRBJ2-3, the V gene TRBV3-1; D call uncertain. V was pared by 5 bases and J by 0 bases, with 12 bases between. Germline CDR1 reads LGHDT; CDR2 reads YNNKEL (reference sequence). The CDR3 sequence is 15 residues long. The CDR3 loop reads CASSSSLSSTDTQYF. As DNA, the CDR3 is TGTGCCAGCAGCTCAAGTCTATCTAGCACAGATACGCAGTATTTT.

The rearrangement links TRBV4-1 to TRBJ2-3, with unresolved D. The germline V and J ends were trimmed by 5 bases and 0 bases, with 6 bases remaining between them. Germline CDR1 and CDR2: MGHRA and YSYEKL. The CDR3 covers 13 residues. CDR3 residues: CASSAPSTDTQYF. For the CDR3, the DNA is TGCGCCAGCAGCGCCCCTAGCACAGATACGCAGTATTTT.

Written as DNA, the CDR3 is TGTGCCAGCACCTCATCTAGCGTCCTTATGGATGAGCAGTTCTTC. Translated, it gives CASTSSSVLMDEQFF. The chain couples TRBV12-3 or TRBV12-4 to TRBJ2-1; a possible D gene is TRBD2 (6 bases). Trimming removed 7 bases from V and 8 bases from J, with 21 bases in between. The CDR3 is made up of 15 amino acids.

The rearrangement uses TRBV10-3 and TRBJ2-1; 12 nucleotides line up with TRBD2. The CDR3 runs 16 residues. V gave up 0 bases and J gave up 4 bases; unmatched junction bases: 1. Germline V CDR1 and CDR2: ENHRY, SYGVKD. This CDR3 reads CAISESTSGGYNEQFF. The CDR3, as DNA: TGTGCCATCAGTGAGTCGACTAGCGGGGGATACAATGAGCAGTTCTTC.

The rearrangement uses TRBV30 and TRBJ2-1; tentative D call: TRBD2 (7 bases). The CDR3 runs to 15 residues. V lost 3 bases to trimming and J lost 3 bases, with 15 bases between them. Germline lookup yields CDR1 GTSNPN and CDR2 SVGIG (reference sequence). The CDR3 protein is CAWSGGGALYNEQFF. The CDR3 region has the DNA TGTGCCTGGAGCGGAGGGGGGGCCCTCTACAATGAGCAGTTCTTC.

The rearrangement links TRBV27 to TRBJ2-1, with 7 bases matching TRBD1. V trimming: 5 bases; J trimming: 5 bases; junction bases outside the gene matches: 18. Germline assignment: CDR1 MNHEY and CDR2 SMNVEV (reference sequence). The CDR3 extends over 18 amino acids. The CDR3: CASSRETGSLWGNNEQFF. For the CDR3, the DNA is TGTGCCAGCAGTAGAGAGACAGGGTCTTTGTGGGGAAACAATGAGCAGTTCTTC.

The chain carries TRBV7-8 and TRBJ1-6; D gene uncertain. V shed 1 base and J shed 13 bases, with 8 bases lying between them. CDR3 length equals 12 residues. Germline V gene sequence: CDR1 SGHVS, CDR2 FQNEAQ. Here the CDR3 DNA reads TGTGCCAGCAGCTTAGGGGAGATTCCCCTCCACTTT. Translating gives CASSLGEIPLHF.

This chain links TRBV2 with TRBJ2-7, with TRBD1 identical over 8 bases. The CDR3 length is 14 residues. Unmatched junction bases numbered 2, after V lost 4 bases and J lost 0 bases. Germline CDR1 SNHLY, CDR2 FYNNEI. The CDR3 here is CASSAGQVSYEQYF. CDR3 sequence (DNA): TGTGCCAGCAGTGCGGGACAGGTCTCCTACGAGCAGTACTTC.

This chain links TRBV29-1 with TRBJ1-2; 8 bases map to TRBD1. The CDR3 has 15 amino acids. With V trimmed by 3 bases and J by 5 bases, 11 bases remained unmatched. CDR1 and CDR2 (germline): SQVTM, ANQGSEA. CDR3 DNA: TGCAGCGTTGATTCGGGTCAGGGGGCGCGGTATGGCTACACCTTC. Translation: CSVDSGQGARYGYTF.

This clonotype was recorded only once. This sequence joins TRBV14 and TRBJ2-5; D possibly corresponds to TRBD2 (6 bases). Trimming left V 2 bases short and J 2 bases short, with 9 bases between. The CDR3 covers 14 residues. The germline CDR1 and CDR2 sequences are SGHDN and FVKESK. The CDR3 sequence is CASSQMAGQETQYF. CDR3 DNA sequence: TGTGCCAGCAGCCAAATGGCGGGGCAAGAGACCCAGTACTTC.